This TCR beta chain was sequenced for a study of cytomegalovirus exposure and HLA in healthy donors. CDR1 and CDR2 from the germline V gene are MNHEY and SVGAGI. The CDR3 is 13 amino acids. V was shortened by 0 bases and J by 6 bases, with 9 bases between the two germline ends. Study-level results: Later analysis identified about 17,000 TCR beta sequences associated with HLA alleles, using a false discovery rate threshold of 0.05. With later analysis, a missense DCLRE1C variant became linked to TCR beta V- and J-gene trimming.

Of note for this clone: Its specificity is unknown.

Healthy bone marrow donors supplied every sample. Donors counted as nominally healthy when sampled, yet unrecorded immune exposures were likely. Both 60 Vbeta primers and 13 Jbeta primers went into the PCR. Generated by immunoSEQ multiplex PCR, the TCRdb table keeps only in-frame clones and is missing some. The sample holds approximately 120,000 clones; more than 75% are singletons and the top ten take around 3.9%. The V gene is TRBV6-5, the J gene TRBJ2-7, with TRBD2 as a possible D gene (5 bases). The source of this sequence is a man in his forties in good health and CMV-seronegative. Sequencing input: PBMCs. This CDR3 reads CASSYSGSGEQYF. The CDR3 nucleotides read TGTGCCAGCAGTTACTCAGGGAGCGGCGAGCAGTACTTC.